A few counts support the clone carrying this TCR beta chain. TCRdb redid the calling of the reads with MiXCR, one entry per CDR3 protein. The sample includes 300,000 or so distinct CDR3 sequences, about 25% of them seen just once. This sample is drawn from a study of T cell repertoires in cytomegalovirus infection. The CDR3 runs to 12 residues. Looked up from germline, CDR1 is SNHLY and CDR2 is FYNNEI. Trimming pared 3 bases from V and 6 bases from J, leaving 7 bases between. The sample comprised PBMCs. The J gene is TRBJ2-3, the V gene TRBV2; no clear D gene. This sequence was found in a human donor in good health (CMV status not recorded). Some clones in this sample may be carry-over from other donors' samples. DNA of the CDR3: TGTGCCAGCAGTGACCGAGCGGATACGCAGTATTTT. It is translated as CASSDRADTQYF. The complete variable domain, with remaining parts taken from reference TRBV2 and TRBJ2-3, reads EPEVTQTPSHQVTQMGQEVILRCVPISNHLYFYWYRQILGQKVEFLVSFYNNEISEKSEIFDDQFSVERPDGSNFTLKIRSTKLEDSAMYFCASSDRADTQYFGPGTRLTVL.